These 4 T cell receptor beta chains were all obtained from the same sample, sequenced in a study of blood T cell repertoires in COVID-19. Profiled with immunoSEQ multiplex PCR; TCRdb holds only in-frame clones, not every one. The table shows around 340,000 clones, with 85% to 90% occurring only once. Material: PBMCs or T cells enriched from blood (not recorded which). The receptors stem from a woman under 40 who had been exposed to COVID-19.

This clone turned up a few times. CDR3 DNA sequence: TGTGCCAGCAGCGTATTCGAGGCTCGCAATGAGCAGTTCTTC. This gives the protein CASSVFEARNEQFF. The genes are TRBV9 and TRBJ2-1; no definite D call. The CDR3 has 14 residues. CDR1 is SGDLS, CDR2 YYNGEE, per germline. V shed 1 base and J shed 6 bases, with 11 bases lying between them.

CDR3 in amino acids: CASTLPTGGEPLHF. CDR3 nucleotides: TGTGCCAGCACCCTCCCGACAGGGGGCGAACCCCTCCACTTT. The genes are TRBV5-5 and TRBJ1-6, with 10 nucleotides matching TRBD1. With 6 bases clipped from V and 12 bases from J, the junction kept 9 bases outside the gene matches. The CDR3 sequence is 14 residues long. Germline V gene data show CDR1 as SGHKS and CDR2 as YYEKEE (reference sequence).

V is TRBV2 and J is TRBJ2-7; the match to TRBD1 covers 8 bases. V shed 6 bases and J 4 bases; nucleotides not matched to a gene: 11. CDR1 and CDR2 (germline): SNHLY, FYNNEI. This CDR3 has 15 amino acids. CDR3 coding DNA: TGTGCCAGCAGGGGATTAACAGGGGGTGAATACGAGCAGTACTTC. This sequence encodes CASRGLTGGEYEQYF.

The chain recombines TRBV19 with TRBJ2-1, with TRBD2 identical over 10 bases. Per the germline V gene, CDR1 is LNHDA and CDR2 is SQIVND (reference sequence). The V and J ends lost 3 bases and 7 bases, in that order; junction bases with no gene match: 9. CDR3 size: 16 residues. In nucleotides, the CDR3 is TGTGCCAGTAGTATGGCCGGGACTAGCGAGGTGAATGAGCAGTTCTTC. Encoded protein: CASSMAGTSEVNEQFF.